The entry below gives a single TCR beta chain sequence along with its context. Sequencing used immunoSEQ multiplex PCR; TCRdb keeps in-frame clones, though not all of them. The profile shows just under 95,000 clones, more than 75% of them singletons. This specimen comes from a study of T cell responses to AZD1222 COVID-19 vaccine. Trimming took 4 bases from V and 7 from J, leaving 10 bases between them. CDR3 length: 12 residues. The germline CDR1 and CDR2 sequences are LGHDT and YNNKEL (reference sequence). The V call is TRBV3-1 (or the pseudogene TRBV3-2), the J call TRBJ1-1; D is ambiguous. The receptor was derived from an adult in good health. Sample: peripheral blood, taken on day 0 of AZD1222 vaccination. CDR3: CASSPGLGEAFF. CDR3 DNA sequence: TGTGCCAGCAGCCCGGGATTGGGTGAAGCTTTCTTT.